Following are 3 T cell receptor beta chains from one sample sequenced in a study of T cell responses to AZD1222 COVID-19 vaccine. Clones were sequenced by immunoSEQ multiplex PCR, and TCRdb holds only the in-frame ones, with some missing. The sample records around 70,000 clones, 70% to 90% being singletons. This material consisted of peripheral blood, taken 28 days after the second AZD1222 dose. The receptors shown here come from an adult who received the AZD1222 COVID-19 vaccine.

The chain couples TRBV7-2 to TRBJ1-3; D gene ambiguous. Germline assignment: CDR1 SGHTA and CDR2 FQGNSA. The CDR3 extends over 14 amino acids. V was shortened by 4 bases and J by 3 bases, with 10 bases between the two germline ends. The CDR3 DNA follows: TGTGCCAGCAGCTCCCAACCTGGTGGAAACACCATATATTTT. This codes for CASSSQPGGNTIYF.

The CDR3 nucleotides are TGTGCCAGCAGGCTAGGAGGGGCTAATGAAAAACTGTTTTTT. It is translated as CASRLGGANEKLFF. The chain couples TRBV27 to TRBJ1-4, with a possible D match to TRBD1 (5 bases). The germline gives CDR1 MNHEY, CDR2 SMNVEV (reference sequence). The CDR3 totals 14 residues. Trimming took off 6 bases at V and 3 bases at J, with 11 bases between the two ends.

Only one count was recorded for this clone. The genes are TRBV6-5 and TRBJ1-4; TRBD1 might be the D (5 bases). Germline CDR1 and CDR2: MNHEY and SVGAGI. This CDR3 has 13 residues. Between the trimmed V and J ends, which lost 7 bases and 5 bases, there was a span of 11 bases. The CDR3 DNA follows: TGTGCCAGCACCCGGGCAGGGAATGAAAAACTGTTTTTT. Its protein is CASTRAGNEKLFF.